Listed below are T cell receptor beta chains from one sample, sequenced in a study of blood T cell repertoires in COVID-19. The data were produced by immunoSEQ multiplex PCR, yet TCRdb's version contains in-frame clones alone and is incomplete. The sample lists over 100,000 clones, roughly four fifths occurring once. Sequenced material: peripheral blood. Every receptor here comes from a man aged 35 to 55 with active or convalescent COVID-19. Each CDR3 is given with its conserved first and last residue. The order of the fields is CDR3 protein, CDR3 DNA, D gene, J gene, clone size, CDR3 length, V gene. A D gene is named only where the DNA matches it firmly. Clone size is shown for a subset of rows, as once, few, many or a class of expanded clone.

CDR3 protein: CASSFVHGGWNTEAFF; CDR3 DNA: TGTGCCAGCAGTTTCGTGCACGGGGGGTGGAACACTGAAGCTTTCTTT; D gene: .; J gene: TRBJ1-1; clone size: few; CDR3 length: 16; V gene: TRBV27
CDR3 protein: CASSLRLAASGGELFF; CDR3 DNA: TGTGCCAGCAGCTTAAGGCTAGCGGCCTCAGGCGGGGAGCTGTTTTTT; D gene: TRBD2; J gene: TRBJ2-2; clone size: .; CDR3 length: 16; V gene: TRBV11-1
CDR3 protein: CASSDDRNTEAFF; CDR3 DNA: TGTGCCAGCAGTGACGACAGGAACACTGAAGCTTTCTTT; D gene: .; J gene: TRBJ1-1; clone size: .; CDR3 length: 13; V gene: TRBV2
CDR3 protein: CASSKGLGVYEQYF; CDR3 DNA: TGTGCCAGTAGTAAGGGACTAGGGGTCTACGAGCAGTACTTC; D gene: TRBD2; J gene: TRBJ2-7; clone size: .; CDR3 length: 14; V gene: TRBV19
CDR3 protein: CASTLVQGNTEAFF; CDR3 DNA: TGCGCCAGCACATTAGTACAGGGGAACACTGAAGCTTTCTTT; D gene: .; J gene: TRBJ1-1; clone size: .; CDR3 length: 14; V gene: TRBV5-1
CDR3 protein: CASSVGGVYTDTQYF; CDR3 DNA: TGTGCCAGCAGCGTAGGGGGAGTCTACACAGATACGCAGTATTTT; D gene: .; J gene: TRBJ2-3; clone size: .; CDR3 length: 15; V gene: TRBV9
CDR3 protein: CASSLPGQGTNEKLFF; CDR3 DNA: TGTGCCAGCAGCTTACCGGGACAGGGAACTAATGAAAAACTGTTTTTT; D gene: TRBD1; J gene: TRBJ1-4; clone size: .; CDR3 length: 16; V gene: TRBV5-4
CDR3 protein: CASSRWVPDRGEGEQFF; CDR3 DNA: TGTGCCAGCTCACGATGGGTCCCCGACAGGGGGGAGGGTGAGCAGTTCTTC; D gene: TRBD1; J gene: TRBJ2-1; clone size: .; CDR3 length: 17; V gene: TRBV18
CDR3 protein: CASSQTSGGAYEQYF; CDR3 DNA: TGTGCCAGCAGCCAGACTAGCGGGGGGGCTTACGAGCAGTACTTC; D gene: TRBD2; J gene: TRBJ2-7; clone size: .; CDR3 length: 15; V gene: TRBV3-1/TRBV3-2
CDR3 protein: CASSGTGGMAKNIQYF; CDR3 DNA: TGTGCCAGCAGTGGGACAGGGGGGATGGCCAAAAACATTCAGTACTTC; D gene: TRBD1; J gene: TRBJ2-4; clone size: .; CDR3 length: 16; V gene: TRBV6-1
CDR3 protein: CASSSTGVAMEAFF; CDR3 DNA: TGCGCCAGCAGCTCCACAGGGGTCGCTATGGAAGCTTTCTTT; D gene: TRBD1; J gene: TRBJ1-1; clone size: .; CDR3 length: 14; V gene: TRBV5-1
CDR3 protein: CASSLLATGGRSPLHF; CDR3 DNA: TGTGCCAGCAGCTTACTCGCCACAGGGGGCAGGTCACCCCTCCACTTT; D gene: TRBD1; J gene: TRBJ1-6; clone size: few; CDR3 length: 16; V gene: TRBV7-6
CDR3 protein: CASSGTGPATDTQYF; CDR3 DNA: TGTGCCAGCAGCGGCACAGGGCCGGCGACAGATACGCAGTATTTT; D gene: .; J gene: TRBJ2-3; clone size: .; CDR3 length: 15; V gene: TRBV9
CDR3 protein: CASSYRENYGYTF; CDR3 DNA: TGTGCCAGCAGTTACAGGGAGAACTATGGCTACACCTTC; D gene: .; J gene: TRBJ1-2; clone size: .; CDR3 length: 13; V gene: TRBV2
CDR3 protein: CASGTGQISYEQYF; CDR3 DNA: TGCGCCAGTGGGACAGGGCAGATTTCCTACGAGCAGTACTTC; D gene: TRBD1; J gene: TRBJ2-7; clone size: .; CDR3 length: 14; V gene: TRBV5-1
CDR3 protein: CASRPPQGRNTEAFF; CDR3 DNA: TGTGCCAGCAGACCTCCACAGGGGAGGAACACTGAAGCTTTCTTT; D gene: TRBD1; J gene: TRBJ1-1; clone size: .; CDR3 length: 15; V gene: TRBV6-6
CDR3 protein: CASSESRGGYTF; CDR3 DNA: TGCGCCAGCAGTGAGTCCCGAGGAGGCTACACCTTC; D gene: .; J gene: TRBJ1-2; clone size: .; CDR3 length: 12; V gene: TRBV10-2
CDR3 protein: CASTLGGSYNEQFF; CDR3 DNA: TGTGCCAGCACCCTGGGGGGCTCCTACAATGAGCAGTTCTTC; D gene: .; J gene: TRBJ2-1; clone size: .; CDR3 length: 14; V gene: TRBV3-1/TRBV3-2
CDR3 protein: CASSKDRSTGGANVLTF; CDR3 DNA: TGTGCCAGCAGCAAGGACAGGTCCACTGGGGGGGCCAACGTCCTGACTTTC; D gene: TRBD1; J gene: TRBJ2-6; clone size: .; CDR3 length: 17; V gene: TRBV5-8
CDR3 protein: CAVKDQGSYNEQFF; CDR3 DNA: TGTGCCGTCAAGGACCAGGGGTCCTACAATGAGCAGTTCTTC; D gene: .; J gene: TRBJ2-1; clone size: .; CDR3 length: 14; V gene: TRBV30
CDR3 protein: CASSLGDRDIQYF; CDR3 DNA: TGTGCCAGCAGCTTAGGTGACCGGGACATTCAGTACTTC; D gene: .; J gene: TRBJ2-4; clone size: .; CDR3 length: 13; V gene: TRBV11-2
CDR3 protein: CASSLAGTRNTEAFF; CDR3 DNA: TGTGCCAGCAGTTTAGCCGGGACAAGGAACACTGAAGCTTTCTTT; D gene: .; J gene: TRBJ1-1; clone size: few; CDR3 length: 15; V gene: TRBV5-4
CDR3 protein: CASSREVGNSPLHF; CDR3 DNA: TGCGCCAGCAGCAGGGAAGTCGGGAATTCACCCCTCCACTTT; D gene: .; J gene: TRBJ1-6; clone size: .; CDR3 length: 14; V gene: TRBV10-1
CDR3 protein: CASSVWGNTEAFF; CDR3 DNA: TGTGCCAGCAGCGTATGGGGCAACACTGAAGCTTTCTTT; D gene: .; J gene: TRBJ1-1; clone size: once; CDR3 length: 13; V gene: TRBV9